What follows is one TCR beta chain and its context. The entry originates in a study of T cell changes during pregnancy in multiple sclerosis. There are 19 residues in the CDR3. Germline V gene sequence: CDR1 LGHNA, CDR2 YNFKEQ. V was pared by 0 bases and J by 0 bases, with 10 bases of the junction left unmatched. The repertoire was sequenced with immunoSEQ multiplex PCR; TCRdb's copy has only in-frame clones and lacks some. Among approximately 50,000 clones listed, approximately 90% were seen once. The material was peripheral blood, obtained in the second trimester of pregnancy. The sequence came from a female donor with multiple sclerosis, enrolled in a pregnancy study. The rearrangement links TRBV4-2 to TRBJ2-3; the match to TRBD2 covers 9 bases. CDR3 nucleotides: TGTGCCAGCAGCCAAGATTTTCTGCGAGCGGGGGGCAGCACAGATACGCAGTATTTT. Protein product: CASSQDFLRAGGSTDTQYF.